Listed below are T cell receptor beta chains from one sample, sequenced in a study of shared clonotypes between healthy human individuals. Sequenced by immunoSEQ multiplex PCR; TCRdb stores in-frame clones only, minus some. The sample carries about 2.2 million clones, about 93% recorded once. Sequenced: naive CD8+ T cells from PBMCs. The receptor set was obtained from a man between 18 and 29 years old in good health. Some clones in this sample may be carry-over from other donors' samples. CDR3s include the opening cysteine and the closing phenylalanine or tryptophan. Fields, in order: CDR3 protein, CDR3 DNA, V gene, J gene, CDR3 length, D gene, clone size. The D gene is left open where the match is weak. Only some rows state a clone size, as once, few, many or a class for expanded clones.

CASSFSGLAGYEQYF	TGTGCCAGCAGCTTCTCGGGACTAGCGGGATATGAGCAGTACTTC	TRBV5-6	TRBJ2-7	15	TRBD2	NA
CASSTQTSGYYTGELFF	TGTGCCAGCAGCACCCAGACTAGCGGGTACTACACCGGGGAGCTGTTTTTT	TRBV5-6	TRBJ2-2	17	TRBD2	NA
CASSPRPSDGDGELFF	TGTGCCAGCAGTCCGCGCCCTAGCGATGGGGACGGGGAGCTGTTTTTT	TRBV7-3	TRBJ2-2	16	NA	NA
CSVPQGAGGYTF	TGCAGCGTTCCGCAAGGGGCGGGTGGCTACACCTTC	TRBV29-1	TRBJ1-2	12	NA	NA
CASSPRLVNEQYF	TGTGCCAGCAGCCCCCGACTAGTTAACGAGCAGTACTTC	TRBV7-6	TRBJ2-7	13	NA	NA
CASSFSESYEQYF	TGTGCCAGCAGTTTTTCCGAAAGTTACGAGCAGTACTTC	TRBV28	TRBJ2-7	13	NA	NA
CASRPQGNTGELFF	TGTGCCAGCAGACCGCAGGGGAACACCGGGGAGCTGTTTTTT	TRBV7-3	TRBJ2-2	14	NA	NA
CASSQAVPAGKNNEQFF	TGCGCCAGCAGCCAAGCGGTCCCGGCGGGGAAAAACAATGAGCAGTTCTTC	TRBV4-3	TRBJ2-1	17	NA	NA
CASSQGQRSDSPLHF	TGCGCCAGCAGCCAGGGACAGAGAAGCGATTCACCCCTCCACTTT	TRBV4-3	TRBJ1-6	15	TRBD1	NA
CASSRQGVGHEQYF	TGTGCCAGCAGCCGACAGGGGGTAGGCCACGAGCAGTACTTC	TRBV7-9	TRBJ2-7	14	TRBD1	NA
CASSLELGPQHF	TGTGCCAGCAGCTTGGAACTTGGGCCCCAGCATTTT	TRBV5-4	TRBJ1-5	12	NA	few
CASSSGQGFMNTEAFF	TGCGCCAGCAGCTCGGGACAGGGCTTCATGAACACTGAAGCTTTCTTT	TRBV5-1	TRBJ1-1	16	TRBD1	NA
CASSLVPSGRAHDEQYF	TGCGCCAGCAGCTTGGTTCCTAGCGGGAGGGCCCATGACGAGCAGTACTTC	TRBV5-1	TRBJ2-7	17	TRBD2	NA
CSVGGQGRYTQYF	TGCAGCGTTGGGGGTCAGGGGAGATATACGCAGTATTTT	TRBV29-1	TRBJ2-3	13	NA	NA
CASSLGTSAFYEQYF	TGTGCCAGCAGTTTAGGTACTAGCGCGTTCTACGAGCAGTACTTC	TRBV27	TRBJ2-7	15	TRBD2	once
CASTGRAYEQYF	TGTGCCAGCACAGGGAGGGCCTACGAGCAGTACTTC	TRBV27	TRBJ2-7	12	TRBD2	NA
CASSTNTGELFF	TGTGCCAGCAGCACGAACACCGGGGAGCTGTTTTTT	TRBV11-2	TRBJ2-2	12	NA	NA
CASSWSTAGGSADTQYF	TGTGCCAGCAGTTGGTCCACGGCAGGGGGTAGCGCAGATACGCAGTATTTT	TRBV27	TRBJ2-3	17	TRBD1	NA
CASSLGTSGPYEQYF	TGTGCCAGCAGTTTAGGGACTAGCGGCCCCTACGAGCAGTACTTC	TRBV28	TRBJ2-7	15	TRBD2	NA
CASSAHSYGYTF	TGTGCCAGCAGCGCCCACTCCTATGGCTACACCTTC	TRBV7-9	TRBJ1-2	12	NA	NA
CASSETGGSQETQYF	TGTGCCAGTAGCGAGACAGGGGGCAGCCAAGAGACCCAGTACTTC	TRBV19	TRBJ2-5	15	TRBD1	once
CASSLASEQYF	TGTGCCAGCAGTCTAGCATCCGAGCAGTACTTC	TRBV28	TRBJ2-7	11	NA	NA
CASSLLGNSPLHF	TGTGCCAGCAGTTTATTGGGTAATTCACCCCTCCACTTT	TRBV27	TRBJ1-6	13	NA	NA
CASSLRGEQYF	TGTGCCAGCAGTTTAAGAGGGGAGCAGTACTTC	TRBV28	TRBJ2-7	11	NA	NA
CSVEEGGGEGGNTEAFF	TGCAGCGTTGAAGAGGGTGGGGGAGAGGGAGGGAACACTGAAGCTTTCTTT	TRBV29-1	TRBJ1-1	17	NA	NA
CASSVARGSYEQYF	TGTGCCAGCAGTGTGGCCAGGGGCTCCTACGAGCAGTACTTC	TRBV2	TRBJ2-7	14	NA	NA
CASSLGYGSNEQYF	TGTGCCAGCAGCTTAGGGTACGGGAGCAACGAGCAGTACTTC	TRBV7-2	TRBJ2-7	14	NA	NA
CASSGGVGAPTNEKLFF	TGTGCCAGCAGCGGAGGCGTGGGGGCCCCAACTAATGAAAAACTGTTTTTT	TRBV9	TRBJ1-4	17	NA	NA
CASSIWGTSSYNEQFF	TGTGCCAGTAGTATTTGGGGGACTAGCTCCTACAATGAGCAGTTCTTC	TRBV19	TRBJ2-1	16	TRBD2	NA
CASSIQGLGANVLTF	TGTGCCAGTAGTATTCAGGGGCTTGGGGCCAACGTCCTGACTTTC	TRBV19	TRBJ2-6	15	NA	NA
CASSSKGYAYEQYF	TGTGCCAGCAGTTCAAAGGGGTACGCCTACGAGCAGTACTTC	TRBV27	TRBJ2-7	14	NA	NA
CASSHGLIYGYTF	TGTGCCAGCAGCCATGGACTGATCTATGGCTACACCTTC	TRBV14	TRBJ1-2	13	NA	NA
CASSFGQTNYGYTF	TGTGCCAGCAGTTTTGGGCAGACTAACTATGGCTACACCTTC	TRBV28	TRBJ1-2	14	NA	NA
CASRPSAGGRGNQPQHF	TGTGCAAGTCGCCCATCGGCGGGGGGCAGGGGCAATCAGCCCCAGCATTTT	TRBV12-2	TRBJ1-5	17	NA	NA
CASSLGGTYYGYTF	TGTGCCAGCAGCTTAGGGGGCACTTACTATGGCTACACCTTC	TRBV11-2	TRBJ1-2	14	NA	NA
CASSSHQSGRDYNEQFF	TGTGCCAGCAGCTCTCACCAGAGCGGGAGGGACTACAATGAGCAGTTCTTC	TRBV9	TRBJ2-1	17	TRBD2	NA
CASTLSGHLSYGYTF	TGTGCCAGCACCCTCTCAGGACACCTCTCCTATGGCTACACCTTC	TRBV5-5	TRBJ1-2	15	NA	NA